Listed here are 17 T cell receptor beta chains from one sample, sequenced in a study of cytomegalovirus exposure and HLA in healthy donors. 60 Vbeta and 13 Jbeta primers were used in PCR. Only in-frame clones appear in the TCRdb table, and some are missing; sequencing was by immunoSEQ multiplex PCR. Among 150,000 or so clones listed, approximately 71% were seen once. Sequenced material: PBMCs. The receptors shown here come from a young man in good health and CMV-seropositive.

Only a few counts were recorded for this clone. The rearrangement uses TRBV15 and TRBJ2-6; D may be TRBD1 (5 bases). CDR3 length: 16 residues. Per germline, CDR1 LNHNV and CDR2 YYDKDF (reference sequence). V was trimmed by 0 bases and J by 2 bases, leaving 8 bases between them. In DNA form, the CDR3 reads TGTGCCACCAGCAGAGACAGGGTGGCTGGGGCCAACGTCCTGACTTTC. Translating it yields CATSRDRVAGANVLTF.

This chain uses TRBV18 with TRBJ1-2; D perhaps matches TRBD1 (5 bases). This CDR3 is built from 14 residues. Germline lookup yields CDR1 KGHSH and CDR2 LQKENI. V lost 6 bases, J lost 7 bases, and 18 bases lay in between. CDR3 in amino acids: CASSPEGTKSGYTF. The CDR3 bases are TGTGCCAGCTCCCCGGAGGGGACGAAGTCTGGCTACACCTTC.

Only a few counts were recorded for this clone. The chain has TRBV15 and TRBJ2-1; D might be TRBD2 (6 bases). V dropped 2 bases and J dropped 7 bases, with 9 bases sitting between them. The germline V gene encodes CDR1 LNHNV and CDR2 YYDKDF (reference sequence). The CDR3 covers 13 residues. CDR3 coding DNA: TGTGCCACCAGCAGAAAGAGCGGGAATGAGCAGTTCTTC. As protein: CATSRKSGNEQFF.

This clone was counted between two and nine times. The chain carries TRBV5-4 and TRBJ2-7; D possibly corresponds to TRBD1 (6 bases). The V end lost 5 bases, the J end lost 3 bases, and 12 bases lay between the germline ends. Germline V gene sequence: CDR1 SGHNT, CDR2 YYREEE (reference sequence). The CDR3 has 13 amino acids. In nucleotides, the CDR3 is TGTGCCAGCAGGCCTCAAGGGGGCTACGAGCAGTACTTC. It encodes CASRPQGGYEQYF. Filled out from reference TRBV5-4 and TRBJ2-7, the complete variable domain reads ETGVTQSPTHLIKTRGQQVTLRCSSQSGHNTVSWYQQALGQGPQFIFQYYREEENGRGNFPPRFSGLQFPNYSSELNVNALELDDSALYLCASRPQGGYEQYFGPGTRLTVT.

This clone was seen at least ten times. The gene calls are TRBV21-1 and TRBJ1-1. TRBV21-1 is annotated as a pseudogene. The CDR3 is 14 residues long. CDR3 sequence reads: CASSNCRGRPEAFF. The CDR3, as DNA: TGTGCCAGCAGCAATTGCAGAGGCAGACCTGAAGCTTTCTTT.

The chain has TRBV28 and TRBJ2-7, with a tentative D call TRBD1 (5 bases). There are 13 residues in the CDR3. Germline-derived CDR1 and CDR2 are MDHEN and SYDVKM. V lost 5 bases, J lost 3 bases, and 11 bases lay in between. CDR3 sequence reads: CASSPGAVYEQYF. Written as DNA, the CDR3 is TGTGCCAGCAGTCCTGGGGCAGTCTACGAGCAGTACTTC.

The CDR3 spells CASSSDPGTGVEQYF. The CDR3 DNA reads as TGCGCCAGCAGCTCGGACCCCGGGACAGGGGTCGAGCAGTACTTC. The J gene is TRBJ2-7, the V gene TRBV5-1, with 10 bases that match TRBD1. Trimming at V came to 3 bases and at J to 6 bases, leaving 9 bases not matched to a gene. Germline-derived CDR1 and CDR2 are SGHRS and YFSETQ. The CDR3 covers 15 residues.

The V and J genes are TRBV5-4 and TRBJ1-1; D unresolved. The CDR3 is made up of 13 amino acids. Trimming took off 2 bases at V and 2 bases at J, with 7 bases between the two ends. The germline gives CDR1 SGHNT, CDR2 YYREEE (reference sequence). CDR3 sequence reads: CASSLGGNTEAFF. As DNA, the CDR3 is TGTGCCAGCAGCTTAGGAGGAAACACTGAAGCTTTCTTT.

This clone appeared a few times. The CDR3 sequence is CASSRGGSGSSYEQYF. Written as DNA, the CDR3 is TGTGCCAGCAGCCGAGGAGGAAGCGGAAGCTCCTACGAGCAGTACTTC. V is TRBV4-2 and J is TRBJ2-5; possible D gene TRBD2, 5 bases. The J call may not be correct, given that the DNA end is closer to TRBJ2-7. Germline loops: CDR1 LGHNA, CDR2 YNFKEQ. This CDR3 is built from 16 residues.

In nucleotides, the CDR3 is TGTGCCTGGAGAGGACAGGGTATGACCATATATTTT. Translated, it gives CAWRGQGMTIYF. The chain uses TRBV30 and TRBJ1-3; 8 bases are a match to TRBD1. The V segment lost 3 bases and the J segment 10 bases; nucleotides outside the gene matches: 5. The length of the CDR3 is 12 residues. CDR1 and CDR2 from the germline V gene are GTSNPN and SVGIG (reference sequence). Supplemented by reference TRBV30 and TRBJ1-3, the full variable domain reads SQTIHQWPATLVQPVGSPLSLECTVEGTSNPNLYWYRQAAGRGLQLLFYSVGIGQISSEVPQNLSASRPQDRQFILSSKKLLLSDSGFYLCAWRGQGMTIYFGEGSWLTVV.

The chain links TRBV5-1 to TRBJ2-3; unclear D gene. The germline V gene encodes CDR1 SGHRS and CDR2 YFSETQ. The V end lost 2 bases, the J end lost 2 bases, and 3 bases lay between the germline ends. CDR3 length equals 12 residues. CDR3 DNA sequence: TGCGCCAGCAGCTTACACACAGATACGCAGTATTTT. It translates to CASSLHTDTQYF.

This rearrangement joins TRBV11-1 to TRBJ2-2; weak D call: TRBD1 (6 bases). Germline values: CDR1 SGHAT, CDR2 FQDESV (reference sequence). Trimming pared 6 bases from V and 1 base from J, leaving 12 bases between. This CDR3 is built from 15 residues. The CDR3 loop reads CASSLQGLNTGELFF. CDR3 nucleotide sequence: TGTGCCAGCAGTCTCCAGGGGTTGAACACCGGGGAGCTGTTTTTT.

V is TRBV2 and J is TRBJ1-1; D ambiguous. The germline gives CDR1 SNHLY, CDR2 FYNNEI. The CDR3 loop spans 14 amino acids. V gave up 3 bases and J gave up 0 bases, with 8 bases separating them. CDR3 bases: TGTGCCAGCAGTGACAGGAACCTGAACACTGAAGCTTTCTTT. Protein: CASSDRNLNTEAFF.

The V call is TRBV5-4, the J call TRBJ2-7; TRBD2 is a possible D gene (6 bases). Per the germline V gene, CDR1 is SGHNT and CDR2 is YYREEE (reference sequence). The CDR3 consists of 14 residues. V was trimmed by 3 bases and J by 6 bases, leaving 16 bases between them. The chain's CDR3 is CASSSSTGVGEQYF. In DNA, the CDR3 is TGTGCCAGCAGCTCCTCCACGGGGGTCGGCGAGCAGTACTTC.

V gene TRBV19 combines with J gene TRBJ2-7; D is perhaps TRBD2 (5 bases). The CDR3 has 17 residues. With 5 bases removed from V and 3 bases from J, the gap between germline ends came to 23 bases. The germline gives CDR1 LNHDA, CDR2 SQIVND (reference sequence). Written as DNA, the CDR3 is TGTGCCAGTAGTCCCTTGACGGGGAGCCGCAGATTCTACGAGCAGTACTTC. This codes for CASSPLTGSRRFYEQYF.

In this sample, this clone turned up a few times. The rearrangement uses TRBV28 and TRBJ2-5; TRBD2 matches 8 bases. The J call may be in error: the DNA end matches TRBJ2-7 better. Germline V gene data show CDR1 as MDHEN and CDR2 as SYDVKM. This CDR3 is 16 amino acids long. CDR3 sequence reads: CASSLILAVSSYEQYF. The CDR3 nucleotides are TGTGCCAGCAGTTTGATACTAGCGGTAAGCTCCTACGAGCAGTACTTC.

The gene calls are TRBV7-9 and TRBJ1-1; tentatively, D is TRBD1 (6 bases). The germline CDR1 and CDR2 sequences are SEHNR and FQNEAQ (reference sequence). Between the trimmed V and J ends, which lost 11 bases and 3 bases, there was a span of 22 bases. This CDR3 spans 15 amino acids. The CDR3 nucleotides are TGTGCCCTAAGTAGAGAACGGGGGGCGGACACTGAAGCTTTCTTT. Protein product: CALSRERGADTEAFF.